These 22 T cell receptor beta chains share one sample of origin, sequenced in a study of T-cell reconstitution after alpha-beta-depleted transplantation in children. Unique molecular identifiers were built into the TCRbeta library. TCRdb analysed the PCR reads with MiXCR anew, one entry per CDR3 protein. The repertoire holds around 200,000 distinct CDR3 sequences, 6.5% to 7.5% seen once, with over 2.5% in the top ten. This specimen consisted of PBMCs from the stem cell graft donor, obtained from the stem cell graft. The receptors were gathered from a human donor who donated a stem cell graft to a child with Wiskott-Aldrich syndrome.

The rearrangement uses TRBV7-2 and TRBJ1-1, with D possibly TRBD1 on 6 matching bases. Looked up from germline, CDR1 is SGHTA and CDR2 is FQGNSA. With 5 bases removed from V and 1 base from J, the gap between germline ends came to 20 bases. The CDR3 runs 17 residues. The CDR3 nucleotides are TGTGCCAGCAGCCCCATTCCGACAGGCTTCGGGAACACTGAAGCTTTCTTT. This gives the protein CASSPIPTGFGNTEAFF.

This clonotype was found many times. The V and J genes are TRBV20-1 and TRBJ2-5; D ambiguous. The CDR3 consists of 12 residues. Germline CDR1 is DFQATT and CDR2 is SNEGSKA (reference sequence). Trimming cost V 6 bases and J 3 bases, with 11 bases left between them. The CDR3 region is CSALPPEETQYF. DNA of the CDR3: TGCAGTGCCCTCCCTCCAGAAGAGACCCAGTACTTC.

The chain uses TRBV18 and TRBJ2-6, with TRBD2 as a possible D gene (6 bases). Trimming took off 3 bases at V and 2 bases at J, with 11 bases between the two ends. The germline V gene has CDR1 KGHSH and CDR2 LQKENI. The length of the CDR3 is 16 residues. CDR3 nucleotides: TGTGCCAGCTCACCCACGAGGGAGGCTGGGGCCAACGTCCTGACTTTC. It encodes CASSPTREAGANVLTF.

There are a few counts of this clonotype. CDR3 sequence: CASTPGPGRDISYEQYF. CDR3 DNA: TGTGCCAGCACCCCAGGGCCGGGCAGGGACATCTCCTACGAGCAGTACTTC. The gene calls are TRBV5-5 and TRBJ2-7, with D possibly TRBD1 on 6 matching bases. The V gene's germline CDR1 is SGHKS and CDR2 YYEKEE (reference sequence). The CDR3 has 17 residues. With 6 bases removed from V and 0 bases from J, the gap between germline ends came to 22 bases.

Ten or more counts support this clonotype. This chain uses TRBV12-3 or TRBV12-4 with TRBJ2-5, with TRBD2 as a possible D gene (5 bases). The CDR3 is 13 amino acids. V lost 3 bases and J lost 5, with 10 bases in between. The CDR3 spells CASSFRGEETQYF. The CDR3 coding sequence is TGTGCCAGCAGTTTTCGGGGTGAGGAGACCCAGTACTTC.

In its sample, this clonotype was seen many times. The chain's CDR3 is CSAPARGAGDNEQFF. CDR3 nucleotide sequence: TGCAGTGCCCCCGCCCGAGGGGCGGGTGATAATGAGCAGTTCTTC. The chain carries TRBV20-1 and TRBJ2-1; D could derive from TRBD1 or TRBD2 (5 bases each). The CDR3 length is 15 residues. The V end was cut by 6 bases, the J end by 7 bases, with 22 bases between. Looked up from germline, CDR1 is DFQATT and CDR2 is SNEGSKA (reference sequence).

This clonotype was recorded at least ten times. The chain carries TRBV20-1 and TRBJ2-1; TRBD2 agrees at 8 bases. There are 14 residues in the CDR3. Germline V gene sequence: CDR1 DFQATT, CDR2 SNEGSKA (reference sequence). V trimming: 6 bases; J trimming: 0 bases; junction bases outside the gene matches: 4. The CDR3 coding sequence is TGCAGTGCCACTAGCGGATACTCCTACAATGAGCAGTTCTTC. Its protein is CSATSGYSYNEQFF.

This clonotype was recorded at least ten times. The chain employs TRBV15 and TRBJ2-1; 11 bases are shared with TRBD2. Trimming removed 2 bases from V and 0 bases from J; junction bases left unmatched: 3. CDR1 LNHNV and CDR2 YYDKDF come from the germline V gene (reference sequence). The CDR3 sequence is 17 residues long. Written as DNA, the CDR3 is TGTGCCACCAGCAGAACTAGCGGGAGTGTCTCCTACAATGAGCAGTTCTTC. As protein: CATSRTSGSVSYNEQFF.

This clonotype was detected many times. The chain carries TRBV5-1 and TRBJ1-1; D call uncertain. This CDR3 has 16 amino acids. V was cut by 0 bases and J by 2 bases, with 14 bases left in between. The germline CDR1 and CDR2 sequences are SGHRS and YFSETQ. Here the CDR3 DNA reads TGCGCCAGCAGCTTGGCCCGACGGGCAGCAAACACTGAAGCTTTCTTT. As protein: CASSLARRAANTEAFF. The whole variable domain, remainder taken from reference TRBV5-1 and TRBJ1-1, is KAGVTQTPRYLIKTRGQQVTLSCSPISGHRSVSWYQQTPGQGLQFLFEYFSETQRNKGNFPGRFSGRQFSNSRSEMNVSTLELGDSALYLCASSLARRAANTEAFFGQGTRLTVV.

This clonotype showed up many times. V gene TRBV24-1 combines with J gene TRBJ2-1; TRBD2 matches at 8 bases. V shed 9 bases, J shed 1 base, and the junction held 10 bases outside the gene matches. Germline assignment: CDR1 KGHDR and CDR2 SFDVKD. This CDR3 region has 16 residues. CDR3 DNA: TGTGCCACCGCATCGGGGGGGGTTATTTCCTACAATGAGCAGTTCTTC. This codes for CATASGGVISYNEQFF.

The chain links TRBV11-1 to TRBJ2-3; D is possibly TRBD1 (6 bases). With 3 bases removed from V and 5 bases from J, the gap between germline ends came to 9 bases. This CDR3 has 13 amino acids. The germline V gene has CDR1 SGHAT and CDR2 FQDESV (reference sequence). The DNA for the CDR3 is TGTGCCAGCAGCTTTACGACAGGAGATACGCAGTATTTT. This codes for CASSFTTGDTQYF.

At least ten counts were recorded for this clonotype. The chain combines TRBV7-9 with TRBJ2-3; D is uncertain. V was trimmed by 3 bases and J by 7 bases, leaving 5 bases between them. Looked up from germline, CDR1 is SEHNR and CDR2 is FQNEAQ (reference sequence). The CDR3 covers 11 residues. The CDR3 here is CASSFTHTQYF. The CDR3 DNA follows: TGTGCCAGCAGCTTCACCCATACGCAGTATTTT.

This clonotype was detected ten times or more. The chain couples TRBV4-3 to TRBJ2-7, with D unclear. V was pared by 5 bases and J by 3 bases, with 11 bases between. This CDR3 region has 13 residues. Germline assignment: CDR1 LGHNA and CDR2 YSLEER. The CDR3 reads CASSALRDYEQYF. The CDR3 coding sequence is TGCGCCAGCAGCGCCCTTAGGGACTACGAGCAGTACTTC.

This clonotype was detected ten times or more. V usage is TRBV6-1 and J usage is TRBJ1-2; D is undetermined. V lost 5 bases and J 5 bases, leaving 15 bases between the germline ends. The CDR3 totals 14 residues. CDR1 and CDR2 from the germline V gene are MNHNS and SASEGT. The CDR3 DNA reads TGTGCCAGCAGTACATCAGGACGCGGATATGGCTACACCTTC. Its translation: CASSTSGRGYGYTF.

This clonotype has at least ten counts. The chain recombines TRBV20-1 with TRBJ1-5; D is possibly TRBD1 (5 bases). Germline V gene data show CDR1 as DFQATT and CDR2 as SNEGSKA (reference sequence). V was shortened by 3 bases and J by 2 bases, with 11 bases between the two germline ends. This CDR3 is 14 amino acids long. CDR3 loop: CSASQGTGNQPQHF. CDR3 in DNA: TGCAGTGCTAGCCAGGGAACTGGCAATCAGCCCCAGCATTTT.

This clonotype was recorded at least ten times. This chain joins TRBV12-3 or TRBV12-4 and TRBJ1-2, with D unclear. The CDR3 runs to 14 residues. Trimming took 6 bases from V and 4 from J, leaving 15 bases between them. CDR3 coding DNA: TGTGCCAGCAGGCCTTATGAGGTCGGCTATGGCTACACCTTC. Translated: CASRPYEVGYGYTF.

This clonotype was seen repeatedly, ten times or more. The chain couples TRBV24-1 to TRBJ1-2; no reliable D call. Trimming removed 6 bases from V and 6 bases from J, with 13 bases in between. The germline V gene has CDR1 KGHDR and CDR2 SFDVKD. This CDR3 is built from 13 residues. CDR3 nucleotide sequence: TGTGCCACCAGTAGCAGGCCAAAGGATGGCTACACCTTC. It yields the protein CATSSRPKDGYTF.

This clonotype was observed a handful of times. The chain couples TRBV5-1 to TRBJ1-1; D gene uncertain. Trimming removed 2 bases from V and 1 base from J, with 9 bases in between. The CDR3 contains 14 residues. Germline V gene lookup returns CDR1 SGHRS and CDR2 YFSETQ. CDR3 sequence (DNA): TGCGCCAGCAGCTTCTCCCCGGGGAACACTGAAGCTTTCTTT. It translates to CASSFSPGNTEAFF.

In its sample, this clonotype was seen many times. The chain joins TRBV6-6 to TRBJ1-1; 7 positions match TRBD1. The CDR3 consists of 13 residues. Germline V CDR1 and CDR2: MNHNY, SVGAGI (reference sequence). Trimming cost V 7 bases and J 1 base; bases outside gene matches: 3. CDR3: CASIDRENTEAFF. The CDR3 DNA follows: TGTGCCAGCATAGACAGGGAGAACACTGAAGCTTTCTTT.

This clonotype was detected ten times or more. J is TRBJ1-1 and V is TRBV7-8; a weak D match, TRBD1 (6 bases). The CDR3 is 21 residues long. V lost 2 bases and J 0 bases, leaving 28 bases between the germline ends. Germline CDR1 reads SGHVS; CDR2 reads FQNEAQ. The CDR3 loop is CASSLPPDSTKMNVMNTEAFF. The CDR3, as DNA: TGTGCCAGCAGCTTACCGCCGGACAGCACAAAAATGAACGTAATGAACACTGAAGCTTTCTTT.

This chain joins TRBV7-2 and TRBJ2-5; 9 bases line up with TRBD2. Germline V gene data show CDR1 as SGHTA and CDR2 as FQGNSA. Unmatched junction bases numbered 9, after V lost 2 bases and J lost 5 bases. The CDR3 has 16 residues. CDR3 residues: CASSLTGGGGVETQYF. The CDR3 nucleotides read TGTGCCAGCAGCTTAACTGGGGGCGGGGGGGTGGAGACCCAGTACTTC.

This clonotype was counted ten times or more. The chain is built from TRBV4-1 and TRBJ2-3, with 10 bases lining up with TRBD2. V shed 1 base and J 4 bases; nucleotides not matched to a gene: 8. This CDR3 has 17 amino acids. Germline V gives CDR1 MGHRA, CDR2 YSYEKL. The CDR3 loop is CASSQVQAGGLSDTQYF. The CDR3 DNA reads as TGCGCCAGCAGCCAAGTTCAAGCGGGGGGGCTCTCAGATACGCAGTATTTT.